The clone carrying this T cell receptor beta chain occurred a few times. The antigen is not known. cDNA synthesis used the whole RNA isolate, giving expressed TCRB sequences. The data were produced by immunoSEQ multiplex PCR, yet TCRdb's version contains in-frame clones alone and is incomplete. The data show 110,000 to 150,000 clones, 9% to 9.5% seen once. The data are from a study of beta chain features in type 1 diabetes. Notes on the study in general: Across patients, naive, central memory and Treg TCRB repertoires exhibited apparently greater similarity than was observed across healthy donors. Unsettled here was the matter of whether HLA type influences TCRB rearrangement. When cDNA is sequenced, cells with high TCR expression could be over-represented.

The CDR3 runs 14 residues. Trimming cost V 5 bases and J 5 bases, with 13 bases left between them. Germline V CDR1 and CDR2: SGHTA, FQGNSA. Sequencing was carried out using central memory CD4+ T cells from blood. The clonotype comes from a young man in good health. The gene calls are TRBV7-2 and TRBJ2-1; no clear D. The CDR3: CASSHPPENNEQFF. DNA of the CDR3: TGTGCCAGCAGCCATCCCCCTGAGAACAATGAGCAGTTCTTC.